This T cell receptor beta chain originates from a study of CD8+ T cells in alopecia areata. The study, taken as a whole, reports: In patients, TCRs were shared less clearly than in mice, and HLA may possibly be involved.

Points on this clone: Its matching antigen is unknown.

This CDR3 contains 12 residues. CDR1 is MNHEY, CDR2 SVGAGI, per germline. Trimming took 5 bases from V and 2 from J, leaving 3 bases between them. Once RNA had been extracted, it was reverse transcribed into cDNA to act as the sequencing template. Profiling relied on immunoSEQ multiplex PCR, and the TCRdb table lists in-frame clones only, not all of them. In the table there are almost 35,000 clones, approximately 52% of which are singletons. Peripheral blood and lesional scalp punch biopsies came from alopecia areata patients. This sequence was found in a human donor with alopecia areata. Sequencing used NKG2D-high CD8+ T cells sorted from blood. V usage is TRBV6-5 and J usage is TRBJ2-2; no clear D. The chain's CDR3 is CASSANTGELFF. CDR3 coding DNA: TGTGCCAGCAGTGCTAACACCGGGGAGCTGTTTTTT.